One TCR beta chain is described in this entry. The specificity of this receptor is unknown. It has no much larger one-base neighbor in the sample; base qualities were not kept. The source of the sample is a study of blood T cell repertoires in COVID-19 (TCRdb year 2020). In terms of the full investigation: The collaborator samples originated in the United States, Italy and Spain and spanned the acute and convalescent phases of COVID-19. The repertoires were made available in a free public database intended to serve as a resource for research on the immune response to SARS-CoV-2. The material from the prospective study consisted of cDNA or gDNA derived from T cells, B-cell-depleted T cells, or PBMCs. Deeply sampled blood TCRbeta repertoires from subjects exposed to, actively infected with, or recovered from COVID-19 were included in the dataset. Sample metadata almost always included a de-identified subject ID, COVID-19 status, age in years and sex. HLA class I and class II types, where available, came from metadata supplied by the sample provider rather than from assay-based typing. The samples were drawn from the first 160 participants of the ongoing ImmuneRACE study and from 950 to 1,500 subjects provided by 6 global collaborators.

TCRbeta CDR3 regions were amplified from genomic DNA by means of the immunoSEQ Assay, a bias-controlled multiplex PCR. In the source study's methods: The number of nucleated cells in each sample was estimated from the amplification of reference gene primers within the assay. To quantify the absolute abundance of each unique TCRbeta CDR3 rearrangement, sequence reads were collapsed and filtered. For each sample, productive Simpson clonality was calculated as the square root of Simpson's diversity index over productive rearrangements. TCRdb limited this immuneACCESS table to in-frame rearrangements with V and J called. A share of clones is missing; checked studies link under half to unresolved V genes, and the rest is unexplained. That table furnishes V, J and clone size, whereas the DNA furnished D and trimming. The table for this sample lists 57,000 or so clones; about 88% of them were counted only once. About a fifth of the sample belongs to the ten largest clones.

V ends up 0 bases short and J 16 bases short, with an unmatched junction base count of 13. The CDR3 runs 15 residues from the cysteine to the phenylalanine. Only the CDR3 part of the read is kept: 45 bases, read in frame from the first base. From the germline V gene (reference sequence), CDR1 is PRHDT and CDR2 is FYEKMQ. Broader findings and caveats from the paper: How much clinical and demographic metadata was included differed by source and by participant, and the metadata was provided uncurated.

Each collaborating institution followed its own protocols to collect whole blood in K2EDTA tubes. For TCRbeta analysis, collaborators shipped samples as frozen whole blood, isolated PBMCs, or DNA extracted from either of those sample types. This sequence was found in a woman aged 45 to 65 with active or convalescent COVID-19. Sequenced input: peripheral blood. The chain was built from TRBV13 and TRBJ2-1, with 9 bases in between that match TRBD2. DNA sequence: TGTGCCAGCAGCTTAGGTTCGTGGGGACTAGCAGGGAATTTCTTC. This is translated as CASSLGSWGLAGNFF.